The present T cell receptor (beta chain) was sequenced within a study of CD8 T cells in Susac syndrome. Patients with stable or active relapsing-remitting disease, all of them treatment-naive, made up the multiple sclerosis controls. Germline V gene data show CDR1 as KGHDR and CDR2 as SFDVKD. The CDR3 is 16 residues long. The junction had 6 bases not matched to a gene; V was cut back by 4 bases and J by 1 base. An input of roughly 0.5 to 1 ug of RNA was subjected to reverse transcription using random hexamers. Coverage of TCR beta CDR3 amplification by immunoSEQ multiplex PCR extended to 54 Vbeta and 13 Jbeta. TCRdb re-called the immunoSEQ multiplex PCR reads through MiXCR, storing one row per CDR3 protein. The sample lists 70,000 or so distinct CDR3 sequences, around 95% occurring once.

The chain couples TRBV24-1 to TRBJ2-3, with 8 bases lining up with TRBD1. Specimen: CD8+ T cells from PBMCs. The sequence derives from a human donor with multiple sclerosis. CDR3 residues: CATSEPGTGGTDTQYF. The CDR3 bases are TGTGCCACCAGTGAACCCGGGACAGGAGGCACAGATACGCAGTATTTT.